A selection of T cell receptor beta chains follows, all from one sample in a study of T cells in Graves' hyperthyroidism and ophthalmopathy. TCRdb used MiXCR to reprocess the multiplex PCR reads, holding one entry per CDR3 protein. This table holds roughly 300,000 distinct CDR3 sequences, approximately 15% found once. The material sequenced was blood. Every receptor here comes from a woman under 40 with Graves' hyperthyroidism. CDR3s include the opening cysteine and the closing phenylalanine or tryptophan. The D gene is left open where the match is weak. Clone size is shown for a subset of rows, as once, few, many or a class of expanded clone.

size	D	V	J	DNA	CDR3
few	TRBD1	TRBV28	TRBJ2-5	TGTGCCGTCCGGGACAGGGTGAAAACCCAGTACTTC	CAVRDRVKTQYF
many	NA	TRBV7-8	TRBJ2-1	TGTGCCAGCAGCCCGAAACGGAACTACAATGAGCAGTTCTTC	CASSPKRNYNEQFF
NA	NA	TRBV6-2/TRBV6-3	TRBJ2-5	TGTGCCAGCAGTTTGGGGCTTGGTGGGCAAGAGACCCAGTACTTC	CASSLGLGGQETQYF
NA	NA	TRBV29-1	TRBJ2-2	TGCAGCGTTGCCCAGGACAGCGCTGGGGGGGAGCTGTTTTTT	CSVAQDSAGGELFF
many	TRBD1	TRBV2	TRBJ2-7	TGTGCCAGCAGCTGGGACAGCTCTGCCTACGAGCAGTACTTC	CASSWDSSAYEQYF
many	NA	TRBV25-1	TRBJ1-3	TGTGCCAGCAGTGGCTATGGCGGGCGAGGAAACACCATATATTTT	CASSGYGGRGNTIYF
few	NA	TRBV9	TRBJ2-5	TGTGCCAGCAGCGGCAGGGTACAAGAGACCCAGTACTTC	CASSGRVQETQYF
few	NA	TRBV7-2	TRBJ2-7	TGTGCCAGCAGCTTGAGTCTAACCGCAGCCTACGAGCAGTACTTC	CASSLSLTAAYEQYF
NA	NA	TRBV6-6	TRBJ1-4	TGTGCCAGCAGTTATCAGTACAGGGAAAAACTGTTTTTT	CASSYQYREKLFF
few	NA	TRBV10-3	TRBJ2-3	TGTGCCATCAGTGAATCACTGAGCACAGATACGCAGTATTTT	CAISESLSTDTQYF
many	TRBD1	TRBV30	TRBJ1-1	TGTGCCTGGAGTCCGGGACAGATGAACACTGAAGCTTTCTTT	CAWSPGQMNTEAFF
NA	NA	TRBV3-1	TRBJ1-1	TGTGCCAGCAGCCAAGGACGAGGGAACACTGAAGCTTTCTTT	CASSQGRGNTEAFF
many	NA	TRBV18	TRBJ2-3	TGTGCCAGCTCATCAGTCCTAGATACGCAGTATTTT	CASSSVLDTQYF
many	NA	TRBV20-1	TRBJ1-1	TGCAGTGCTAGGACAGAAGCGGCTGAAGCTTTCTTT	CSARTEAAEAFF
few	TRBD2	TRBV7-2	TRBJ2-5	TGTGCCAGCAGCTCCGGGAGGAAAGAGACCCAGTACTTC	CASSSGRKETQYF
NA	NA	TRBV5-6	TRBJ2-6	TGTGCCAGCAGCTTCATGGGCTCTGGGGCCAACGTCCTGACTTTC	CASSFMGSGANVLTF
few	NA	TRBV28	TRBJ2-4	TGTGCCAGCAGTTCATCAGGAGGGGGGGACATTCAGTACTTC	CASSSSGGGDIQYF
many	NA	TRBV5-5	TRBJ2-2	TGTGCCAGCAGCTTGGTGAAGGGAGCCGGGGAGCTGTTTTTT	CASSLVKGAGELFF
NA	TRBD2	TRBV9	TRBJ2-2	TGTGCCAGCAGCGCAGTAAGGACTAGCGGGAGGTTAACCGGGGAGCTGTTTTTT	CASSAVRTSGRLTGELFF
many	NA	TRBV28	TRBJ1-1	TGTGCCAGCAGTTTACCGGTGTCTGAAGCTTTCTTT	CASSLPVSEAFF
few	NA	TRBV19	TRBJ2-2	TGTGCCAGTAGTATAACGGGGGCACCCGGGGAGCTGTTTTTT	CASSITGAPGELFF
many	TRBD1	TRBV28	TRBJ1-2	TGTGCCAGCGATCCGATACAGGGGGGGGGCGGCTACACCTTC	CASDPIQGGGGYTF
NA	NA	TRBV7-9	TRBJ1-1	TGTGCCAGCAGCCAAGTACCCTCGACAAACCCTGGGGGAACCTATCACACTGAAGCTTTCTTT	CASSQVPSTNPGGTYHTEAFF
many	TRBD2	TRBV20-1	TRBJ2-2	TGCAGTGCTCCCCATAGCGGGAGGGTCACCGGGGAGCTGTTTTTT	CSAPHSGRVTGELFF
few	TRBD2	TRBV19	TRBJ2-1	TGTGCCAGTAGTATTGTAGCGGGACCGGGTGAGCAGTTCTTC	CASSIVAGPGEQFF
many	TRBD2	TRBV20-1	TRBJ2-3	TGCAGTGCTACTGGGACTAGCGGGAGGGCCTTGGCAGATACGCAGTATTTT	CSATGTSGRALADTQYF
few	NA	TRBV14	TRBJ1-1	TGTGCCAGCAGCCCACGGGGGGGGCGGAAAATGAACACTGAAGCTTTCTTT	CASSPRGGRKMNTEAFF
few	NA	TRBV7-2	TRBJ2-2	TGTGCCAGCAGGTCTCTTGGGACCACGAACACCGGGGAGCTGTTTTTT	CASRSLGTTNTGELFF
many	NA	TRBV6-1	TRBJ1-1	TGTGCCAGCTGCGCTAGTACCGCCAACACTGAAGCTTTCTTT	CASCASTANTEAFF
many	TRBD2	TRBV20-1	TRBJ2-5	TGCAGTGCTAGAGGCGGGAGACCGGAAGAGACCCAGTACTTC	CSARGGRPEETQYF
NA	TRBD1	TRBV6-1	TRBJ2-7	TGTGCCAGCAGCACCAGGGTGGGACAGGGGGTCGAGCAGTACTTC	CASSTRVGQGVEQYF
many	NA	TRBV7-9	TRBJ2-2	TGTGCCAGAGGGCACGACGGGGATAACACCGGGGAGCTGTTTTTT	CARGHDGDNTGELFF
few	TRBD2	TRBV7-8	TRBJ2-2	TGTGCCAGCAGTCCACAAGCGGGAGGGAGCACCGGGGAGCTGTTTTTT	CASSPQAGGSTGELFF
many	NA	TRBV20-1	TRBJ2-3	TGCAGTGCGGAAGGCGTTGGGGTGGATACGCAGTATTTT	CSAEGVGVDTQYF
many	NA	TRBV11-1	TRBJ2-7	TGTGCCAGCAGTTATACCACCGAGCACGAGCAGTACTTC	CASSYTTEHEQYF
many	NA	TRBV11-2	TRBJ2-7	TGTGCCAGCAGCTTAGGGGGCAACTCCTACGAGCAGTACTTC	CASSLGGNSYEQYF
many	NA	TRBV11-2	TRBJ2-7	TGTGCCAGCAGCGTATCCCTGGACTACGAGCAGTACTTC	CASSVSLDYEQYF
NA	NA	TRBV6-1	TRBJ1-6	TGTGCCAGCAGTGAGCGAAGGGATTCACCCCTCCACTTT	CASSERRDSPLHF
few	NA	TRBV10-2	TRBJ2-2	TGCGCCAGCAGCTCTGGCAGGGCCTGGACCGGGGAGCTGTTTTTT	CASSSGRAWTGELFF
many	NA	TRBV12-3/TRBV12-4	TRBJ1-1	TGTGCCAGCAGTTCGAGTGCAAGGAACACTGAAGCTTTCTTT	CASSSSARNTEAFF
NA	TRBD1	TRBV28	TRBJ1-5	TGTGCCAGCAGTCTCCGGGACAGGCTTCTCGGCAATCAGCCCCAGCATTTT	CASSLRDRLLGNQPQHF
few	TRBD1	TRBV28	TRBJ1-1	TGTGCCAGCAGTGGAACAGGGGGCGTTGGCACTGAAGCTTTCTTT	CASSGTGGVGTEAFF
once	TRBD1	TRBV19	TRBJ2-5	TGTGCCAGTAGTGTCCAGGGGGTACAAGAGACCCAGTACTTC	CASSVQGVQETQYF
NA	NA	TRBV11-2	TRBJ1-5	TGTGCCAGCAGCTTACAGGGCTGGAGCCAGCCCCAGCATTTT	CASSLQGWSQPQHF
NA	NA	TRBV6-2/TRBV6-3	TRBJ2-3	TGTGCCAGCAGTTCCCTAGCGAAGGATACGCAGTATTTT	CASSSLAKDTQYF
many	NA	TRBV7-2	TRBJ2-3	TGTGCCAGCAGCTCAAACAGGGATGATACGCAGTATTTT	CASSSNRDDTQYF
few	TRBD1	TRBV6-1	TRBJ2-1	TGTGCCAGCAGGGAGCCGGGACAGGGGTCGGCAAATGAGCAGTTCTTC	CASREPGQGSANEQFF
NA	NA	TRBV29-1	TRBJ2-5	TGCAGCGTCGGTTTGGGGGAGACCCAGTACTTC	CSVGLGETQYF
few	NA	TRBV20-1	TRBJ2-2	TGCAGTGCTGATTTCCGGGACACCGGGGAGCTGTTTTTT	CSADFRDTGELFF
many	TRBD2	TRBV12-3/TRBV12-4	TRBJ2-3	TGTGCCAGCAGTTTAGCGGGAGGGTTGACAGATACGCAGTATTTT	CASSLAGGLTDTQYF
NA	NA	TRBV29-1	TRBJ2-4	TGCAGCGCCGATACACAGGGAAACATTCAGTACTTC	CSADTQGNIQYF
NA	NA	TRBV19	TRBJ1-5	TGTGCCAGTAGCCAGGACTCGCCCGACTACGGTCAGCCCCAGCATTTT	CASSQDSPDYGQPQHF
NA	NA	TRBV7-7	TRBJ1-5	TGTGCTAGCAGCTTAGGCAGGGAAGGACAGCCCCAGCATTTT	CASSLGREGQPQHF
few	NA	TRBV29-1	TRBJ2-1	TGCAGCGTCGCCCTGATCAATGAGCAGTTCTTC	CSVALINEQFF
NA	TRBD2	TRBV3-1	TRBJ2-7	TGTGCCAGCAGCCAAGTAGGACTAGCGGCTGTCTACGAGCAGTACTTC	CASSQVGLAAVYEQYF
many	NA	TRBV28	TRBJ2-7	TGTGCCAGCAGTTTTTACAGGGTTGGGTCCTACGAGCAGTACTTC	CASSFYRVGSYEQYF
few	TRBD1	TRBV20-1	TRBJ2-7	TGCAGTGGCAAGGGACAGGGGTCCTACGAGCAGTACTTC	CSGKGQGSYEQYF
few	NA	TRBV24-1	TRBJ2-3	TGTGCCACCAGGACCGGAGATACGCAGTATTTT	CATRTGDTQYF
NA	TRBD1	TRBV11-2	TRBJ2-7	TGTGCCAGCAGCCAGACAGGGGGCTACGAGCAGTACTTC	CASSQTGGYEQYF
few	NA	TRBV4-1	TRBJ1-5	TGCGCCAGCAGCCAAGGGACAGTTGCTGGTCAGCCCCAGCATTTT	CASSQGTVAGQPQHF